This passage covers 24 T cell receptor beta chains from one sample sequenced in a study of blood T cells in healthy people across ages. Using a J-beta primer mix together with a sample-barcoded 5' primer, a second PCR was run for roughly 6 to 12 cycles. In TCRdb, the 5' RACE reads were re-called with MiXCR into one record per CDR3 protein. The profile covers over 1,200,000 distinct CDR3 sequences, with approximately 59% appearing a single time and about 6.7% taken by the ten largest. The sequencing input was blood. The receptor set was obtained from a man younger than 30 in good health.

The chain is built from TRBV3-1 and TRBJ2-3; D is unresolved. The CDR3 totals 12 residues. The germline V and J ends were trimmed by 4 bases and 7 bases, with 9 bases remaining between them. Germline V gives CDR1 LGHDT, CDR2 YNNKEL (reference sequence). CDR3 sequence: CASSRSRNTQYF. CDR3 nucleotides: TGTGCCAGCAGCCGGAGCAGGAATACGCAGTATTTT.

The genes are TRBV10-3 and TRBJ1-1; TRBD1 matches 9 bases. This CDR3 region has 15 residues. CDR1 and CDR2 (germline): ENHRY, SYGVKD. Germline trimming cut 7 bases from V and 3 bases from J; bases unmatched to any gene: 9. The CDR3, as DNA: TGTGCCATCACTTACAGGGGGCCGGTGGACACTGAAGCTTTCTTT. It is translated as CAITYRGPVDTEAFF.

The chain couples TRBV6-2 or TRBV6-3 to TRBJ2-2; D remains unclear. The CDR3 is 16 amino acids. Germline V gene sequence: CDR1 MNHEY, CDR2 SVGEGT. Trimming stripped 7 bases from V and 1 base from J, with 16 bases between. In DNA, the CDR3 is TGTGCCAGCAAGGATCTAGGTACAATGAACACCGGGGAGCTGTTTTTT. Amino acid sequence: CASKDLGTMNTGELFF.

The gene calls are TRBV28 and TRBJ1-2; 7 bases align to TRBD1. The germline V gene encodes CDR1 MDHEN and CDR2 SYDVKM. V lost 7 bases to trimming and J lost 4 bases; unmatched junction nucleotides: 6. The CDR3 sequence is 13 residues long. The CDR3 here is CASIAGQPYGYTF. CDR3 DNA sequence: TGTGCCAGCATTGCGGGACAGCCCTATGGCTACACCTTC.

V gene TRBV14 combines with J gene TRBJ2-3; no clear D gene. CDR1 is SGHDN, CDR2 FVKESK, per germline. The V gene lost 1 base and the J gene lost 7 bases, with 6 bases spanning the gap. The CDR3 is made up of 12 amino acids. The CDR3 nucleotides are TGTGCCAGCAGCCAAGTCCAGCATACGCAGTATTTT. Translation gives CASSQVQHTQYF. The full variable domain, in which reference TRBV14 and TRBJ2-3 provide the parts outside the CDR3, is EAGVTQFPSHSVIEKGQTVTLRCDPISGHDNLYWYRRVMGKEIKFLLHFVKESKQDESGMPNNRFLAERTGGTYSTLKVQPAELEDSGVYFCASSQVQHTQYFGPGTRLTVL.

The chain is built from TRBV19 and TRBJ2-7; D is possibly TRBD1 (5 bases). The germline V gene has CDR1 LNHDA and CDR2 SQIVND (reference sequence). The V end was cut by 8 bases, the J end by 2 bases, with 16 bases between. The length of the CDR3 is 14 residues. CDR3 sequence (DNA): TGTGCCAGTCCAGGACAAGGGTCAGCCTACGAGCAGTACTTC. Translated: CASPGQGSAYEQYF.

The DNA of the CDR3 is TGTGCCAGCAGTTACGAGGGACAGGGGTATCAGCCCCAGCATTTT. Translating it yields CASSYEGQGYQPQHF. The gene calls are TRBV6-6 and TRBJ1-5; 10 bases line up with TRBD1. Germline V gene lookup returns CDR1 MNHNY and CDR2 SVGAGI (reference sequence). J gave up 5 bases and V 2 bases, and 3 bases lay outside the gene matches. The CDR3 runs 15 residues.

J is TRBJ1-2 and V is TRBV15; TRBD1 matches at 7 bases. V was pared by 5 bases and J by 3 bases, with 6 bases of the junction left unmatched. The CDR3 runs 14 residues. Per germline, CDR1 LNHNV and CDR2 YYDKDF (reference sequence). As DNA, the CDR3 is TGTGCCACCAGCTCGGGAGGGGGCGACTATGGCTACACCTTC. Translation: CATSSGGGDYGYTF.

This clonotype was counted a few times. The chain uses TRBV4-1 and TRBJ1-2; 9 positions agree with TRBD1. Germline CDR1 reads MGHRA; CDR2 reads YSYEKL. J gave up 1 base and V 0 bases, and 6 bases lay outside the gene matches. The CDR3 has 17 amino acids. The CDR3, as DNA: TGCGCCAGCAGCCAAGACCTACAGGGGGCAGATAACTATGGCTACACCTTC. Translating gives CASSQDLQGADNYGYTF.

The sample holds a few counts of this clonotype. V usage is TRBV20-1 and J usage is TRBJ2-7; tentative D call: TRBD1 (6 bases). Trimming took 6 bases from V and 0 from J, leaving 15 bases between them. Looked up from germline, CDR1 is DFQATT and CDR2 is SNEGSKA (reference sequence). The CDR3 has 14 residues. CDR3: CSASGQKSSYEQYF. CDR3 in DNA: TGCAGTGCATCAGGACAGAAAAGCTCCTACGAGCAGTACTTC.

This chain joins TRBV10-3 and TRBJ1-1; D remains unclear. V was trimmed by 2 bases and J by 3 bases, leaving 7 bases between them. Germline CDR1 and CDR2: ENHRY and SYGVKD. The CDR3 extends over 13 amino acids. The CDR3 here is CAISEIGYTEAFF. CDR3 DNA: TGTGCCATCAGTGAGATCGGTTACACTGAAGCTTTCTTT.

The chain carries TRBV11-1 and TRBJ2-7; unclear D gene. CDR3 length: 14 amino acids. CDR1 is SGHAT, CDR2 FQDESV, per germline (reference sequence). With 0 bases removed from V and 5 bases from J, the gap between germline ends came to 11 bases. Written as DNA, the CDR3 is TGTGCCAGCAGCTTAGCGGTCGGGCTTGACGAGCAGTACTTC. Its translation is CASSLAVGLDEQYF.

A few counts support this clonotype. The V and J genes are TRBV29-1 and TRBJ2-1; no clear D gene. Trimming took off 8 bases at V and 6 bases at J, with 17 bases between the two ends. CDR3 length: 13 residues. The germline gives CDR1 SQVTM, CDR2 ANQGSEA. The CDR3 region is CSHTSSARNEQFF. CDR3 sequence (DNA): TGCAGCCACACCTCGTCCGCTCGCAATGAGCAGTTCTTC.

This rearrangement joins TRBV7-9 to TRBJ2-2; tentative D call: TRBD2 (5 bases). From germline, CDR1 is SEHNR and CDR2 FQNEAQ (reference sequence). The CDR3 contains 15 residues. Trimming left V 2 bases short and J 0 bases short, with 7 bases between. CDR3 DNA sequence: TGTGCCAGCAGCTTATTGAGGGCGAACACCGGGGAGCTGTTTTTT. Its translation: CASSLLRANTGELFF.

The genes are TRBV20-1 and TRBJ2-7; possibly TRBD1 for D (6 bases). CDR3 length: 14 residues. Germline V gene sequence: CDR1 DFQATT, CDR2 SNEGSKA (reference sequence). V was shortened by 6 bases and J by 2 bases, with 17 bases between the two germline ends. CDR3 sequence: CSAFIQGSAYEQYF. The CDR3, as DNA: TGCAGTGCCTTCATACAGGGATCCGCCTACGAGCAGTACTTC.

This clonotype turned up a few times. The V gene is TRBV6-1, the J gene TRBJ2-7; D gene ambiguous. The V gene's germline CDR1 is MNHNS and CDR2 SASEGT. The CDR3 covers 13 residues. Trimming took 3 bases from V and 2 from J, leaving 8 bases between them. In DNA form, the CDR3 reads TGTGCCAGCAGTGATGTACTGACCTACGAGCAGTACTTC. It codes for CASSDVLTYEQYF.

J is TRBJ1-2 and V is TRBV5-1; D is perhaps TRBD1 (5 bases). This CDR3 spans 14 amino acids. Trimming removed 5 bases from V and 0 bases from J, with 11 bases in between. From germline, CDR1 is SGHRS and CDR2 YFSETQ. This CDR3 reads CASSPPTANYGYTF. CDR3 coding DNA: TGCGCCAGCAGTCCTCCGACAGCTAACTATGGCTACACCTTC.

The chain is built from TRBV7-2 and TRBJ2-1, with TRBD2 matching over 12 bases. The germline CDR1 and CDR2 sequences are SGHTA and FQGNSA. Trimming at V came to 7 bases and at J to 2 bases, leaving 6 bases not matched to a gene. This CDR3 is 16 amino acids long. CDR3 sequence: CASTLAGGPAYNEQFF. For the CDR3, the DNA is TGTGCCAGCACCCTAGCGGGAGGGCCGGCCTACAATGAGCAGTTCTTC.

The rearrangement joins TRBV4-1 to TRBJ2-7, with a weak D call TRBD1 (5 bases). CDR3 length: 13 amino acids. Germline CDR1 reads MGHRA; CDR2 reads YSYEKL. Trimming took off 2 bases at V and 3 bases at J, with 8 bases between the two ends. The CDR3 DNA reads as TGCGCCAGCAGCCAACAGGGCAACTACGAGCAGTACTTC. Amino acid sequence: CASSQQGNYEQYF.

The rearrangement uses TRBV6-1 and TRBJ1-1; perhaps TRBD1 as D (6 bases). Trimming took 8 bases from V and 0 from J, leaving 10 bases between them. This CDR3 has 13 residues. Germline values: CDR1 MNHNS, CDR2 SASEGT. The CDR3, as DNA: TGTGCCAGCTCGACAGGTATGAACACTGAAGCTTTCTTT. The encoded protein is CASSTGMNTEAFF.

In its sample, this clonotype was seen a few times. J is TRBJ2-4 and V is TRBV2; 10 bases agree with TRBD1. V lost 0 bases and J lost 8; bases outside the gene matches: 7. The CDR3 has 16 amino acids. CDR1 SNHLY and CDR2 FYNNEI come from the germline V gene. The CDR3 here is CASSEAGRQGAYIQYF. In nucleotides, the CDR3 is TGTGCCAGCAGTGAAGCTGGAAGACAGGGGGCTTACATTCAGTACTTC.

This rearrangement joins TRBV29-1 to TRBJ2-2; 9 positions match TRBD2. V lost 4 bases to trimming and J lost 1 base; unmatched junction nucleotides: 4. Germline CDR1 is SQVTM and CDR2 is ANQGSEA. The CDR3 extends over 15 amino acids. Here the CDR3 DNA reads TGCAGCGTTGCCCTAGCGGGGCGGAACACCGGGGAGCTGTTTTTT. Its translation is CSVALAGRNTGELFF.

CDR3 sequence reads: CSARTPSGYEQYF. For the CDR3, the DNA is TGCAGTGCTAGAACTCCGAGCGGGTACGAGCAGTACTTC. This chain uses TRBV20-1 with TRBJ2-5, with D possibly matching TRBD2 (6 bases). The J call may be in error: the DNA end matches TRBJ2-7 better. Per the germline V gene, CDR1 is DFQATT and CDR2 is SNEGSKA (reference sequence). The CDR3 has 13 amino acids.

V and J are TRBV27 and TRBJ2-1; 11 bases match TRBD2. The V gene's germline CDR1 is MNHEY and CDR2 SMNVEV (reference sequence). The V and J ends lost 3 bases and 3 bases, in that order; junction bases with no gene match: 4. CDR3 length equals 16 residues. The CDR3 region is CASSLTSGTIYNEQFF. CDR3 coding DNA: TGTGCCAGCAGTTTGACTAGCGGGACCATCTACAATGAGCAGTTCTTC.